The 24 T cell receptor beta chains in this list originate from one sample, sequenced in a study of blood T cell repertoires in COVID-19. Clones were read by immunoSEQ multiplex PCR, and TCRdb kept only the in-frame ones, dropping some. The repertoire consists of approximately 44,000 clones, with around nine tenths occurring once and the leading ten covering about 1.2%. The sample taken for sequencing was peripheral blood. The receptors stem from a woman aged 40 to 55 with acute or convalescent COVID-19.

J is TRBJ1-6 and V is TRBV5-1; D remains ambiguous. CDR1 is SGHRS and CDR2 is YFSETQ in the germline V gene. V lost 1 base and J 5 bases, leaving 13 bases between the germline ends. This CDR3 has 16 residues. The CDR3 DNA is TGCGCCAGCAGCTTGAACTATTTGGCGGATAATTCACCCCTCCACTTT. Translation: CASSLNYLADNSPLHF.

The chain combines TRBV24-1 with TRBJ2-3; TRBD2 agrees at 9 bases. Germline trimming cut 9 bases from V and 2 bases from J; bases unmatched to any gene: 2. Germline V gene lookup returns CDR1 KGHDR and CDR2 SFDVKD. CDR3 size: 13 residues. The CDR3 is CATAGGATDTQYF. CDR3 bases: TGTGCCACCGCGGGGGGGGCCACAGATACGCAGTATTTT.

The chain couples TRBV3-1 (or the pseudogene TRBV3-2) to TRBJ1-1, with unresolved D. Germline loops: CDR1 LGHDT, CDR2 YNNKEL (reference sequence). Between the trimmed V and J ends, which lost 3 bases and 3 bases, there was a span of 5 bases. The CDR3 consists of 12 residues. The CDR3 DNA reads TGTGCCAGCAGCCAGGCAGACACTGAAGCTTTCTTT. Translating it yields CASSQADTEAFF.

The rearrangement links TRBV7-2 to TRBJ1-5; perhaps TRBD1 as D (5 bases). Deletions cut 1 base from V and 14 bases from J, with 18 bases between. The CDR3 is 14 amino acids. The germline gives CDR1 SGHTA, CDR2 FQGNSA. The chain's CDR3 is CASSLDSRGPPKHF. The CDR3, as DNA: TGTGCCAGCAGCTTAGATTCGCGGGGCCCCCCCAAGCATTTT. The full variable domain, rest sourced from reference TRBV7-2 and TRBJ1-5, is GAGVSQSPSNKVTEKGKDVELRCDPISGHTALYWYRQSLGQGLEFLIYFQGNSAPDKSGLPSDRFSAERTGGSVSTLTIQRTQQEDSAVYLCASSLDSRGPPKHFGDGTRLSIL.

V and J are TRBV3-1 (or the pseudogene TRBV3-2) and TRBJ2-1, with a possible D match to TRBD1 (5 bases). Looked up from germline, CDR1 is LGHDT and CDR2 is YNNKEL (reference sequence). This CDR3 has 18 residues. V lost 1 base to trimming and J lost 0 bases, with 16 bases between them. The CDR3 DNA sequence: TGTGCCAGCAGCCAAGTAGGCAGGGTGAGTTCCTCCTACAATGAGCAGTTCTTC. As protein: CASSQVGRVSSSYNEQFF.

The chain uses TRBV4-2 and TRBJ2-7, with TRBD2 identical over 11 bases. The CDR3 totals 14 residues. Germline V gene data show CDR1 as LGHNA and CDR2 as YNFKEQ. Losses at the gene ends were 4 bases for V and 3 bases for J; bases not matched to a gene: 2. CDR3 DNA: TGTGCCAGCAGCCCTGGACTAGCGGGCTACGAGCAGTACTTC. Translated: CASSPGLAGYEQYF.

The chain carries TRBV28 and TRBJ1-2; the D gene is possibly TRBD1 (6 bases). The CDR3 runs 14 residues. V lost 5 bases to trimming and J lost 4 bases, with 14 bases between them. Germline CDR1 MDHEN, CDR2 SYDVKM. The CDR3 nucleotides are TGTGCCAGCAGTGCGCCGGGACACTTCTATGGCTACACCTTC. Translation: CASSAPGHFYGYTF.

The chain has TRBV7-2 and TRBJ2-3, with 7 bases identical to TRBD1. CDR3 length equals 16 residues. The germline V gene has CDR1 SGHTA and CDR2 FQGNSA. With V trimmed by 1 base and J by 3 bases, 7 bases remained unmatched. Here the CDR3 DNA reads TGTGCCAGCAGCTTAGTCCTGGGACAGTTTACAGATACGCAGTATTTT. Its protein product is CASSLVLGQFTDTQYF.

The chain is built from TRBV9 and TRBJ2-1; 7 bases are shared with TRBD2. V shed 4 bases and J 7 bases; nucleotides not matched to a gene: 2. The germline CDR1 and CDR2 sequences are SGDLS and YYNGEE. The length of the CDR3 is 12 residues. This chain's CDR3 is CASSTGGNEQFF. The CDR3 DNA follows: TGTGCCAGCAGCACCGGGGGGAATGAGCAGTTCTTC. Using reference TRBV9 and TRBJ2-1 for the parts outside the CDR3, the full variable domain is DSGVTQTPKHLITATGQRVTLRCSPRSGDLSVYWYQQSLDQGLQFLIQYYNGEERAKGNILERFSAQQFPDLHSELNLSSLELGDSALYFCASSTGGNEQFFGPGTRLTVL.

This chain joins TRBV24-1 and TRBJ2-3; 10 nucleotides match TRBD2. The germline gives CDR1 KGHDR, CDR2 SFDVKD. The CDR3 is 15 residues long. The trim removed 9 bases at V and 6 bases at J, leaving 11 bases unmatched. This CDR3 is CATSESGRAGDTQYF. CDR3 DNA: TGTGCCACCTCCGAGAGCGGGAGGGCCGGGGATACGCAGTATTTT.

CDR3 residues: CASSLWTSGISVETQYF. The CDR3 bases are TGTGCCAGCAGTTTATGGACTAGCGGTATATCGGTGGAGACCCAGTACTTC. The chain carries TRBV28 and TRBJ2-5, with TRBD2 identical over 9 bases. This CDR3 is built from 17 residues. Germline CDR1 MDHEN, CDR2 SYDVKM. Trimming cost V 0 bases and J 5 bases; bases outside gene matches: 10.

The chain recombines TRBV5-1 with TRBJ1-4; no clear D gene. Trimming left V 0 bases short and J 7 bases short, with 22 bases between. CDR1 and CDR2 from the germline V gene are SGHRS and YFSETQ. This CDR3 is 18 amino acids long. DNA of the CDR3: TGCGCCAGCAGCTTGGTTCCTCCGGACGGGAACGAGGGTGAAAAACTGTTTTTT. It is translated as CASSLVPPDGNEGEKLFF.

This clone showed up just once. This chain links TRBV5-6 with TRBJ1-2, with a tentative D call TRBD1 (5 bases). V gave up 4 bases and J gave up 7 bases, with 14 bases separating them. Germline V CDR1 and CDR2: SGHDT, YYEEEE. There are 13 residues in the CDR3. This CDR3 reads CASSTSGVGGYTF. The CDR3 region has the DNA TGTGCCAGCAGCACTTCGGGGGTGGGTGGCTACACCTTC.

The chain employs TRBV29-1 and TRBJ2-3; 8 positions match TRBD1. With V trimmed by 2 bases and J by 6 bases, 10 bases remained unmatched. Germline assignment: CDR1 SQVTM and CDR2 ANQGSEA. The CDR3 is 15 residues long. The CDR3 spells CSVEQYGQGGDTQYF. The CDR3 DNA sequence: TGCAGCGTTGAACAATACGGACAGGGTGGGGATACGCAGTATTTT.

The chain has TRBV4-2 and TRBJ2-7; TRBD2 is a possible D gene (6 bases). The CDR3 spans 15 residues. CDR1 and CDR2 (germline): LGHNA, YNFKEQ. Trimming removed 5 bases from V and 0 bases from J, with 14 bases in between. CDR3 loop: CASSYGTDSSYEQYF. CDR3 coding DNA: TGTGCCAGCAGCTATGGGACTGATAGCTCCTACGAGCAGTACTTC.

This rearrangement joins TRBV6-5 to TRBJ2-7; 10 bases are a match to TRBD1. The CDR3 is 14 amino acids. Per the germline V gene, CDR1 is MNHEY and CDR2 is SVGAGI. The V and J ends lost 8 bases and 4 bases, in that order; junction bases with no gene match: 8. The CDR3 nucleotides read TGTGCCAGCCAAACCGGGACAGGGGATTACGAGCAGTACTTC. Residues: CASQTGTGDYEQYF.

The genes are TRBV6-6 and TRBJ1-1, with TRBD1 as a possible D gene (6 bases). Trimming pared 2 bases from V and 0 bases from J, leaving 10 bases between. This CDR3 has 15 amino acids. Germline V lookup: CDR1 MNHNY, CDR2 SVGAGI (reference sequence). CDR3 DNA: TGTGCCAGCAGTTACGGGGGACACCTGAACACTGAAGCTTTCTTT. This sequence encodes CASSYGGHLNTEAFF.

The genes are TRBV18 and TRBJ2-1; tentatively, D is TRBD1 (6 bases). The V end was cut by 1 base, the J end by 8 bases, with 15 bases between. The germline V gene encodes CDR1 KGHSH and CDR2 LQKENI. The CDR3 is made up of 15 amino acids. CDR3 residues: CASSPQGQRVDEQFF. DNA for the CDR3: TGTGCCAGCTCACCACAGGGACAACGGGTGGATGAGCAGTTCTTC.

V is TRBV28 and J is TRBJ2-7, with D tentatively TRBD1 (5 bases). CDR1 MDHEN and CDR2 SYDVKM come from the germline V gene. Trimming removed 2 bases from V and 3 bases from J, with 14 bases in between. CDR3 size: 15 residues. Here the CDR3 reads CASSLEWQGLYEQYF. As DNA, the CDR3 is TGTGCCAGCAGTTTAGAATGGCAGGGTCTCTACGAGCAGTACTTC. The complete variable domain, with remaining parts taken from reference TRBV28 and TRBJ2-7, reads DVKVTQSSRYLVKRTGEKVFLECVQDMDHENMFWYRQDPGLGLRLIYFSYDVKMKEKGDIPEGYSVSREKKERFSLILESASTNQTSMYLCASSLEWQGLYEQYFGPGTRLTVT.

The chain recombines TRBV5-1 with TRBJ1-3; D not certain. V was clipped by 1 base and J by 0 bases, with 11 bases between them. This CDR3 is 16 amino acids long. From germline, CDR1 is SGHRS and CDR2 YFSETQ. CDR3 protein: CASSLTGQSSGNTIYF. The CDR3 nucleotides are TGCGCCAGCAGCTTGACTGGGCAGAGCTCTGGAAACACCATATATTTT.

The chain carries TRBV10-3 and TRBJ1-1; TRBD1 might be the D (5 bases). CDR1 is ENHRY, CDR2 SYGVKD, per germline. The CDR3 runs 14 residues. Trimming left V 4 bases short and J 4 bases short, with 13 bases between. In DNA, the CDR3 is TGTGCCATCAGTGTTGGGTCAGGGATCACTGAAGCTTTCTTT. It translates to CAISVGSGITEAFF.

The genes are TRBV9 and TRBJ2-1; D gene uncertain. CDR1 is SGDLS and CDR2 is YYNGEE in the germline V gene. The CDR3 contains 17 residues. V was cut by 4 bases and J by 2 bases, with 19 bases left in between. The CDR3 is CASSSRGSSLTYNEQFF. CDR3 sequence (DNA): TGTGCCAGCAGCTCCCGAGGAAGCTCCCTAACCTACAATGAGCAGTTCTTC. The whole variable domain, filled in from reference TRBV9 and TRBJ2-1, reads DSGVTQTPKHLITATGQRVTLRCSPRSGDLSVYWYQQSLDQGLQFLIQYYNGEERAKGNILERFSAQQFPDLHSELNLSSLELGDSALYFCASSSRGSSLTYNEQFFGPGTRLTVL.

The chain joins TRBV7-2 to TRBJ1-3; D might be TRBD1 (5 bases). Trimming took off 3 bases at V and 3 bases at J, with 9 bases between the two ends. The CDR3 is 14 residues long. Germline CDR1 reads SGHTA; CDR2 reads FQGNSA. CDR3 protein: CASSFRAGGNTIYF. CDR3 sequence (DNA): TGTGCCAGCAGCTTCAGGGCAGGTGGAAACACCATATATTTT.

The chain carries TRBV19 and TRBJ1-1; TRBD1 matches at 7 bases. The CDR3 contains 14 residues. V was pared by 1 base and J by 9 bases, with 8 bases of the junction left unmatched. Germline CDR1 and CDR2: LNHDA and SQIVND (reference sequence). The CDR3 bases are TGTGCCAGTAGTATAGGCGTGGGACAGACTAAAGCTTTCTTT. This encodes CASSIGVGQTKAFF.